This T cell receptor beta chain was recovered during a study of Tregs in tolerant kidney transplant recipients. Points on this clone: Its antigen is unidentified.

The CDR3 length is 16 residues. V was pared by 4 bases and J by 0 bases, with 14 bases between. Germline CDR1 reads SGHRS; CDR2 reads YFSETQ. The study, taken as a whole, reports: Biological reproducibility was not directly addressed in this study.

Unstimulated regulatory T cells (CD4+CD25+CD127-), CD4+CD25- non-regulatory cells, CD4 and CD8 cells were FACS-sorted from thawed PBMCs. The method was immunoSEQ multiplex PCR; TCRdb's version includes in-frame clones alone and lacks a portion of them. Of approximately 100,000 clones detected, over 85% appear once; the ten largest clones hold approximately 0.48%. This specimen was CD4+ T cells from blood, taken before the transplant. V is TRBV5-1 and J is TRBJ1-3; TRBD1 is a possible D gene (6 bases). The receptor comes from a human donor who received a combined kidney and bone marrow transplant. CDR3 protein: CASSPQGSSSGNTIYF. CDR3 DNA sequence: TGCGCCAGCAGCCCCCAGGGGTCTAGCTCTGGAAACACCATATATTTT.